The following is a TCR beta chain sequence with its context. The antigen it binds to is not known. It has no much larger one-base neighbor in the sample; base qualities were not kept. The sample belongs to a study of T cell responses to AZD1222 COVID-19 vaccine (dated by TCRdb to about 2021). Regarding the research as a whole: AZD1222 recipients with second doses at about 4 weeks or about 12 weeks were pooled, because spike-specific TCR depth and breadth did not differ between schedules. TCR sequencing was performed for about 250 trial participants, of whom around 200 were given two doses of AZD1222 and roughly 25 were given two doses of MenACWY control vaccine. Trial participants were enrolled into age subgroups of 18-55, 56-69 and 70-plus years, which contained about 150, 28 and 57 TCR-sequenced participants, respectively. Broader findings and caveats from the paper: Because no day 14 peak-response samples were available, the repertoires could be characterized only after the peak T cell response. The 56-69-year group was small, and its depth increase did not reach significance, likely because of low power. After two AZD1222 doses, spike-specific TCR breadth and depth were significantly higher than at day 0 and than in MenACWY recipients. The whole spike protein was spanned by vaccine-associated CD4 TCRs, and dominant responses were seen in regions 160-218 and 743-854. Reportedly, almost half of the unique spike-specific TCRs recognized epitopes lying outside the regions that are mutated in the B.1.351 and B.1.1.7 variants. Participants were mostly white British and included more females than males, and it was suggested by the authors that clonal diversity may have been underestimated. Conclusions about previously exposed vaccinees were limited because only six or seven AZD1222 recipients were SARS-CoV-2 seropositive at baseline.

The CDR3 regions of human TCRbeta chains were analyzed by immunosequencing. The original pipeline was this. Repertoire TCRs were checked for matches against a reference library of SARS-CoV-2-specific TCRs that had been generated using the MIRA antigen-specificity platform. Breadth was defined as the fraction of unique TCRs that were SARS-CoV-2-associated, and depth was defined as the fraction of total T cells that were SARS-CoV-2-associated. Using the MIRA data, every spike-specific TCR was mapped to the spike region that the TCR reacted to and assigned to either a CD4 or a CD8 class. Log10-transformed breadth and depth values were compared by one-way ANOVA with Sidak's multiple comparisons tests. In TCRdb, the immuneACCESS table is reduced to in-frame sequences with V and J assigned. These tables do not hold every clone; where another copy was compared, an unresolved V gene accounts for under half, and the others remain unexplained. V, J and clone size are those of that table, while D and trimming were read from the DNA. Here the sample has 150,000 to 200,000 clones; 94% occur a single time. The ten top clones hold about 0.6% of the sample.

CDR1 and CDR2 were assigned from the germline V gene as MNHEY and SVGAGI. V is shortened by 5 bases, J by 2 bases, and the region joining them spans 12 bases. Taken from cysteine to phenylalanine, the CDR3 has 14 residues. Kept here is only the CDR3 DNA, which spans 42 bases and is read in frame from base 1. The sample's time point, from its label and the paper: baseline before first vaccination. The vaccinee samples were drawn from two UK trials, COV001 and COV002, one of which was a single-blind randomized controlled phase 2/3 trial testing AZD1222 (ChAdOx1 nCoV-19) in healthy adults. Trial participant PBMC samples were collected at day 0 and day 28 after the second dose for TCRbeta chain sequencing.

The chain links TRBV6-5 with TRBJ1-2, with the D gene not confidently named. The clonotype was recovered from an adult in good health. The input for sequencing was peripheral blood, taken on day 0 of AZD1222 vaccination. The DNA sequence reads TGTGCCAGCAGTCCTACTGGTCAGAACTATGGCTACACCTTC. This sequence encodes CASSPTGQNYGYTF.